This record covers a single T cell receptor beta chain. The data were taken from a study of T cells in localized non-small cell lung cancer. Here immunoSEQ multiplex PCR was the method, and the copy in TCRdb shows in-frame clones only, minus some. Among approximately 46,000 clones listed, about four fifths were seen once. The V end lost 10 bases, the J end lost 0 bases, and 12 bases lay between the germline ends. Germline CDR1 reads KGHSH; CDR2 reads LQKENI. The CDR3 loop spans 14 amino acids. The sequence came from a man aged 35 to 70 with stage III lung adenocarcinoma. This chain uses TRBV18 with TRBJ2-2; D is uncertain. The starting material was peripheral blood mononuclear cells, obtained before any cancer treatment. DNA of the CDR3: TGTGCCACGACCTACGATGCGAACACCGGGGAGCTGTTTTTT. Amino acids: CATTYDANTGELFF.